This entry features one TCR beta chain sequence. Its antigen is unidentified. The data belong to a study of T cell responses to AZD1222 COVID-19 vaccine. Notes on the study in general: CD4 TCRs linked to vaccination spanned spike, dominating at 160-218 and 743-854. Recipients of two AZD1222 doses showed rising Spike-specific TCR breadth and depth. The sample set comprised mostly white British donors with more females, and clonal diversity was possibly underestimated.

Produced via immunoSEQ multiplex PCR; TCRdb's table is partial and in-frame only. Among 150,000 to 200,000 clones listed, 80% to 95% were seen once. Germline values: CDR1 SGHDN, CDR2 FVKESK. The length of the CDR3 is 15 residues. With 3 bases clipped from V and 0 bases from J, the junction kept 3 bases outside the gene matches. Source: peripheral blood, taken on day 0 of AZD1222 vaccination. The chain uses TRBV14 and TRBJ2-3; 7 nucleotides align to TRBD1. This receptor was taken from an adult in good health. The CDR3, as DNA: TGTGCCAGCAGCCAGACAGGGCATAGCACAGATACGCAGTATTTT. Protein sequence: CASSQTGHSTDTQYF. Supplemented by reference TRBV14 and TRBJ2-3, the full variable domain reads EAGVTQFPSHSVIEKGQTVTLRCDPISGHDNLYWYRRVMGKEIKFLLHFVKESKQDESGMPNNRFLAERTGGTYSTLKVQPAELEDSGVYFCASSQTGHSTDTQYFGPGTRLTVL.